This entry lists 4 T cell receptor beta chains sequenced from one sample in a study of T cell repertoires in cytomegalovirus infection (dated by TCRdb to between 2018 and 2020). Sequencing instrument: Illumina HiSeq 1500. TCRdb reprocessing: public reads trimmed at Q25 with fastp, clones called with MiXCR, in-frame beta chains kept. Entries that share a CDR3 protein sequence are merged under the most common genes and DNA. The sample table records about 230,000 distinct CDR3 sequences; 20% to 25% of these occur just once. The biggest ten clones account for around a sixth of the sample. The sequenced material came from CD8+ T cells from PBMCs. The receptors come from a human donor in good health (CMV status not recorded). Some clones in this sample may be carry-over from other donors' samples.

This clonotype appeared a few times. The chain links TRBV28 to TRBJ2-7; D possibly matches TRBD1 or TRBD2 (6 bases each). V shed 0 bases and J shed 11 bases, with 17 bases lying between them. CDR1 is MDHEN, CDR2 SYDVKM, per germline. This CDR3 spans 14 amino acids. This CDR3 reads CASSLWAVGGVKYF. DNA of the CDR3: TGTGCCAGCAGTTTATGGGCTGTCGGGGGCGTGAAGTACTTC.

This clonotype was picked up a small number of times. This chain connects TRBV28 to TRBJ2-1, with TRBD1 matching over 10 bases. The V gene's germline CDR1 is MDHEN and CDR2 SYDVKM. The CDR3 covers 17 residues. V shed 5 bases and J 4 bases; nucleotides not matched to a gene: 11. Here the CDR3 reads CASSKDGTGVFYNEQFF. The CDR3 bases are TGTGCCAGCAGTAAAGACGGGACAGGGGTTTTTTACAATGAGCAGTTCTTC.

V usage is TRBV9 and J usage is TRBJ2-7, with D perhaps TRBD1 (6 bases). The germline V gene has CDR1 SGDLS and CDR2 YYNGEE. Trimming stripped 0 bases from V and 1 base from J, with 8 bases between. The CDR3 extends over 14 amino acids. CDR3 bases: TGTGCCAGCAGCGTAGAACAGGGATCCTACGAGCAGTACTTC. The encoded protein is CASSVEQGSYEQYF.

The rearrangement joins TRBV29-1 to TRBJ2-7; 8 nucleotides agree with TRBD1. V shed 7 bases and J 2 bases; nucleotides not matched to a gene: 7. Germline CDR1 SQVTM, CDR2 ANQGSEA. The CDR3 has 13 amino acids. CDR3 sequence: CSAQTGEAYEQYF. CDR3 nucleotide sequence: TGCAGCGCTCAGACAGGGGAGGCCTACGAGCAGTACTTC.